This TCR beta chain was retrieved from a study of OX40 agonist ivuxolimab in advanced cancers. Here immunoSEQ multiplex PCR was the method, and the copy in TCRdb shows in-frame clones only, minus some. The table shows nearly 50,000 clones, with around 84% occurring only once. Germline loops: CDR1 LNHDA, CDR2 SQIVND (reference sequence). This CDR3 is built from 13 residues. V was cut by 6 bases and J by 1 base, with 9 bases left in between. The V gene is TRBV19, the J gene TRBJ1-1; tentative D call: TRBD1 (6 bases). Sequenced here: CD4+ or CD8+ T cells sorted from blood, sampled in a trial of the OX40 agonist ivuxolimab. This receptor was obtained from an adult with an advanced solid tumor such as melanoma, head and neck, liver or kidney cancer. The CDR3 sequence is CASSSGANTEAFF. The CDR3 region has the DNA TGTGCCAGTAGCTCGGGGGCGAACACTGAAGCTTTCTTT. Filled out from reference TRBV19 and TRBJ1-1, the complete variable domain reads DGGITQSPKYLFRKEGQNVTLSCEQNLNHDAMYWYRQDPGQGLRLIYYSQIVNDFQKGDIAEGYSVSREKKESFPLTVTSAQKNPTAFYLCASSSGANTEAFFGQGTRLTVV.